The 6 T cell receptor beta chains listed next were all sequenced from one sample in a study of T cell changes during pregnancy in multiple sclerosis. Assay: immunoSEQ multiplex PCR; the TCRdb copy retains only in-frame clones and omits some. Here the sample spans tens of thousands of clones, approximately 94% being singletons. Sequencing was performed on CD8+ T cells from peripheral blood mononuclear cells, taken in the first trimester of pregnancy. All receptors come from a female donor with multiple sclerosis, enrolled in a pregnancy study.

This rearrangement joins TRBV6-5 to TRBJ1-1; unclear D gene. The CDR3 covers 12 residues. Germline V gene data show CDR1 as MNHEY and CDR2 as SVGAGI. V was pared by 6 bases and J by 8 bases, with 13 bases between. Here the CDR3 reads CASRQRPEEAFF. CDR3 nucleotide sequence: TGTGCCAGCAGGCAGAGGCCAGAAGAAGCTTTCTTT.

The V call is TRBV4-1, the J call TRBJ1-6; 8 bases align to TRBD1. The germline V gene has CDR1 MGHRA and CDR2 YSYEKL. V shed 4 bases, J shed 10 bases, and the junction held 12 bases outside the gene matches. The CDR3 consists of 16 residues. The CDR3 is CASSPRGTGSYSPLHF. Written as DNA, the CDR3 is TGCGCCAGCAGCCCCAGAGGGACAGGATCTTACTCACCCCTCCACTTT.

This clone was observed a few times. This chain links TRBV6-1 with TRBJ1-6, with D possibly matching TRBD1 (5 bases). V lost 2 bases, J lost 4 bases, and 9 bases lay in between. The CDR3 has 15 amino acids. CDR1 is MNHNS, CDR2 SASEGT, per germline. CDR3 sequence: CASSESPGYNSPLHF. CDR3 in DNA: TGTGCCAGCAGTGAATCTCCAGGGTATAATTCACCCCTCCACTTT.

The gene calls are TRBV4-2 and TRBJ2-7; 10 positions match TRBD1. Germline trimming cut 5 bases from V and 4 bases from J; bases unmatched to any gene: 5. Germline CDR1 reads LGHNA; CDR2 reads YNFKEQ. This CDR3 spans 14 amino acids. CDR3 sequence: CASSFRDRGYEQYF. DNA for the CDR3: TGTGCCAGCAGCTTCCGGGACAGGGGATACGAGCAGTACTTC.

This rearrangement joins TRBV27 to TRBJ2-2; perhaps TRBD2 as D (5 bases). Trimming shortened V by 3 bases and J by 6 bases, and 11 bases separated the two germline ends. This CDR3 is built from 14 residues. Germline CDR1 and CDR2: MNHEY and SMNVEV (reference sequence). In DNA form, the CDR3 reads TGTGCCAGCAGTTTTACGGGATCATCCGGGGAGCTGTTTTTT. Translated, it gives CASSFTGSSGELFF.

The rearrangement joins TRBV27 to TRBJ2-4, with 8 bases fitting TRBD1. Germline V gene data show CDR1 as MNHEY and CDR2 as SMNVEV (reference sequence). The CDR3 loop spans 13 amino acids. J gave up 15 bases and V 6 bases, and 13 bases lay outside the gene matches. CDR3 sequence (DNA): TGTGCCAGCAGCCGGGGCCGGGACAGGTCTGTGTACTTC. It specifies CASSRGRDRSVYF.